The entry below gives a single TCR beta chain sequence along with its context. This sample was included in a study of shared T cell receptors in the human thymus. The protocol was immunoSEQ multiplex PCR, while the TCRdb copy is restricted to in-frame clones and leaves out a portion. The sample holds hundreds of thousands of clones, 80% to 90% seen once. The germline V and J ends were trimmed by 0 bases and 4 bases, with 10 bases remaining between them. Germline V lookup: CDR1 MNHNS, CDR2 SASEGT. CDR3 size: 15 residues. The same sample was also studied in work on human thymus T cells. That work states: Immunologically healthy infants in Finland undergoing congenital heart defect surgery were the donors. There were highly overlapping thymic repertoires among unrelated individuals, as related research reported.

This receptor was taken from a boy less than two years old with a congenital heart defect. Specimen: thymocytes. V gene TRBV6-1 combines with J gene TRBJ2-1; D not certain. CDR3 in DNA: TGTGCCAGCAGTGAAGCTCCGGCAGCGTACAATGAGCAGTTCTTC. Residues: CASSEAPAAYNEQFF.